This T cell receptor beta chain was captured in a study of cytomegalovirus exposure and HLA in healthy donors. There are a few counts of this clone. The antigen remains undetermined. Findings of the study overall: Most sequenced TCRs were rare (though some public TCRs occurred in many donors). Researchers reportedly found TCR beta sequences accurately predicted most subjects' HLA-A and HLA-B alleles.

The CDR3 totals 13 residues. Trimming took 9 bases from V and 8 from J, leaving 16 bases between them. CDR1 MNHNS and CDR2 SASEGT come from the germline V gene. The PCR made use of 60 Vbeta and 13 Jbeta primers. The table came from immunoSEQ multiplex PCR; TCRdb's copy has only in-frame clones and leaves some out. This table has some 85,000 clones, under 80% appearing once. The chain is built from TRBV6-1 and TRBJ1-4; D may be TRBD1 (5 bases). Sequenced sample: PBMCs. This sequence originates from a man younger than 35 in good health and CMV-seropositive. The CDR3 loop is CASYGAIGEKLFF. Written as DNA, the CDR3 is TGTGCCAGTTATGGGGCAATCGGCGAAAAACTGTTTTTT.